This T cell receptor beta chain was obtained from a study of T cells in Graves' hyperthyroidism and ophthalmopathy. Exclusion of patients followed from uncontrolled infection, other autoimmune disease, pregnancy or lactation. PBMCs were obtained from roughly 10 ml fresh peripheral blood. The CDR3 length is 13 residues. CDR1 and CDR2 (germline): MDHEN, SYDVKM. V shed 7 bases and J 11 bases; nucleotides not matched to a gene: 8. This clonotype was counted ten times or more. Its antigen remains unknown. Regarding the study as a whole: Onset of ophthalmopathy came a median roughly 6 months after the model predicted it.

Researchers amplified the TCR beta CDR3 regions from RNA transcripts. TCR CDR3 regions were first amplified by RT-PCR with HTBI primers. A single record per CDR3 protein comes from TCRdb applying MiXCR to the multiplex PCR reads. The data hold 300,000 to 350,000 distinct CDR3 sequences, with roughly a fifth observed a single time. The sequencing sample was made of blood. This clonotype originated in a woman aged 45-60 years with Graves' hyperthyroidism. The rearrangement uses TRBV28 and TRBJ1-6, with TRBD1 matching over 7 bases. CDR3 bases: TGTGCCAGCAATCGAGCGGGGACAGCACCCCTCCACTTT. It is translated as CASNRAGTAPLHF.